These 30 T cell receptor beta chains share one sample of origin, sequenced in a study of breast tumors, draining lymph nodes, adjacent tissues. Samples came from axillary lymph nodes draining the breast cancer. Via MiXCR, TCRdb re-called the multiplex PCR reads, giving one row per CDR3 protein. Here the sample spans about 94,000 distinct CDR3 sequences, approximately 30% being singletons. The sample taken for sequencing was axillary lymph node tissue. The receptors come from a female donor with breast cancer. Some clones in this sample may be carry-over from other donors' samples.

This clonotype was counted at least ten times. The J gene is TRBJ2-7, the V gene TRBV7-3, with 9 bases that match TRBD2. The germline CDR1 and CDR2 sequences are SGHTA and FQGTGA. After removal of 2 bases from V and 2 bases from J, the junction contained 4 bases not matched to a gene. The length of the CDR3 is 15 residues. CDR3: CASSLGRGRAYEQYF. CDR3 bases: TGTGCCAGCAGCTTAGGGCGCGGGAGGGCCTACGAGCAGTACTTC. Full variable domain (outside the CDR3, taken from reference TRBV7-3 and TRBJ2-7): GAGVSQTPSNKVTEKGKYVELRCDPISGHTALYWYRQSLGQGPEFLIYFQGTGAADDSGLPNDRFFAVRPEGSVSTLKIQRTERGDSAVYLCASSLGRGRAYEQYFGPGTRLTVT.

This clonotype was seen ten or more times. The CDR3 here is CASSVQGVTGELFF. In nucleotides, the CDR3 is TGTGCCAGCAGCGTACAGGGGGTAACCGGGGAGCTGTTTTTT. The chain recombines TRBV9 with TRBJ2-2; 7 nucleotides agree with TRBD1. The CDR3 consists of 14 residues. V was pared by 1 base and J by 5 bases, with 2 bases of the junction left unmatched. CDR1 and CDR2 (germline): SGDLS, YYNGEE.

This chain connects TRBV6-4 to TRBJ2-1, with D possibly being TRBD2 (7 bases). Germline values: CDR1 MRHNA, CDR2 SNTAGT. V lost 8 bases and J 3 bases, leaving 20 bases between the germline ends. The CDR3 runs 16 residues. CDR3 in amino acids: CASLGLTGGDYNEQFF. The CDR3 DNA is TGTGCCAGCCTAGGGCTGACGGGGGGCGACTACAATGAGCAGTTCTTC.

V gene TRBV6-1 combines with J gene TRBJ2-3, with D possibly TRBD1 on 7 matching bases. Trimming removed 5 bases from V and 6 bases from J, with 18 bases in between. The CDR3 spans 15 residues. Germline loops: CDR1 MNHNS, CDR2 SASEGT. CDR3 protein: CASSPTWAGGDTQYF. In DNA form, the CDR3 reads TGTGCCAGCAGTCCCACATGGGCAGGGGGGGATACGCAGTATTTT.

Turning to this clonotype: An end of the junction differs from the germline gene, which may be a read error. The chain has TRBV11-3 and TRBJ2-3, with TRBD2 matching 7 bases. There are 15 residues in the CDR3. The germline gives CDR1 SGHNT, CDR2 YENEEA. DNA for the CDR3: TGTGCCAGCAGCTTTAGAGGGGCGGGAGCAGATACGCAGTGTTTT. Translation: CASSFRGAGADTQCF.

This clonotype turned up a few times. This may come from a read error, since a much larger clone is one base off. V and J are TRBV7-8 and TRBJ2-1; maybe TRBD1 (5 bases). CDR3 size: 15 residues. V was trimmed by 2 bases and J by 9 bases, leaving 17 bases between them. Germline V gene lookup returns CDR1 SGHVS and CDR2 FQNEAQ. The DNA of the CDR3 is TGTGCCAGCAGCTTAACAGGAACTTTAACAAGTGAGCAGTTCTTC. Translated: CASSLTGTLTSEQFF.

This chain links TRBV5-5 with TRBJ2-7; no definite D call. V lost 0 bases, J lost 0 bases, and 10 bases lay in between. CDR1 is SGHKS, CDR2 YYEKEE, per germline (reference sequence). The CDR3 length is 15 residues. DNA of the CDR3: TGTGCCAGCAGCTTGGAGGCAGCCGGCTCCTACGAGCAGTACTTC. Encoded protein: CASSLEAAGSYEQYF.

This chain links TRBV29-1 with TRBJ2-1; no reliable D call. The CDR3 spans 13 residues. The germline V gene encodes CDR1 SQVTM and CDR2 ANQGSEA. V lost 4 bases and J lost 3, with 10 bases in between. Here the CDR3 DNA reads TGCAGCGTTGGGAAGGGCCACTACAATGAGCAGTTCTTC. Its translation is CSVGKGHYNEQFF.

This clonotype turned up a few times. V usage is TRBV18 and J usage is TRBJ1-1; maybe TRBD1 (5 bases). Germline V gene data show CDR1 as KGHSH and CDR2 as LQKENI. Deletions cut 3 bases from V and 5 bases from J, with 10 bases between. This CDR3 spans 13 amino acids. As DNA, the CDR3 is TGTGCCAGCTCACCCGGGGGGACGACTGAAGCTTTCTTT. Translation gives CASSPGGTTEAFF.

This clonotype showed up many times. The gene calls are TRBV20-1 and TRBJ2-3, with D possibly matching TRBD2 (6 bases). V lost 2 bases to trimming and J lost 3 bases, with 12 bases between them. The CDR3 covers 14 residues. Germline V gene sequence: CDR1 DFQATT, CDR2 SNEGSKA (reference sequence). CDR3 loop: CSARSWGVTDTQYF. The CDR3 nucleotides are TGCAGTGCTAGATCCTGGGGGGTGACAGATACGCAGTATTTT.

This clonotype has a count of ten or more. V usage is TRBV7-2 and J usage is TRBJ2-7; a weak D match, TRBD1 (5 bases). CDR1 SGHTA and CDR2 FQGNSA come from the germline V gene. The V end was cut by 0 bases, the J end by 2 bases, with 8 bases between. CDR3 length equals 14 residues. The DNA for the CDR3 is TGTGCCAGCAGCTTAGCGGACACCGCCTACGAGCAGTACTTC. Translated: CASSLADTAYEQYF. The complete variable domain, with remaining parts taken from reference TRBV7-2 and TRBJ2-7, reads GAGVSQSPSNKVTEKGKDVELRCDPISGHTALYWYRQSLGQGLEFLIYFQGNSAPDKSGLPSDRFSAERTGGSVSTLTIQRTQQEDSAVYLCASSLADTAYEQYFGPGTRLTVT.

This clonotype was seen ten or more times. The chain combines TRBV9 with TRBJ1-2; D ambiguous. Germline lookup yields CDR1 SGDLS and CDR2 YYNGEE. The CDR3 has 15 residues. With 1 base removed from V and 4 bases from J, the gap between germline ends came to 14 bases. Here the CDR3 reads CASSVSGLNFYGYTF. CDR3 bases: TGTGCCAGCAGCGTATCCGGACTTAACTTCTATGGCTACACCTTC. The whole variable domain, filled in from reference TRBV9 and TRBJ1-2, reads DSGVTQTPKHLITATGQRVTLRCSPRSGDLSVYWYQQSLDQGLQFLIQYYNGEERAKGNILERFSAQQFPDLHSELNLSSLELGDSALYFCASSVSGLNFYGYTFGSGTRLTVV.

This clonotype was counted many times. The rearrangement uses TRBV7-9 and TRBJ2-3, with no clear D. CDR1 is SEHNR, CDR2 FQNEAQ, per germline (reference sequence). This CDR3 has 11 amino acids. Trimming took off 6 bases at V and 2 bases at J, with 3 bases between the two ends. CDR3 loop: CASRNTDTQYF. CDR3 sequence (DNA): TGTGCCAGCAGGAACACAGATACGCAGTATTTT.

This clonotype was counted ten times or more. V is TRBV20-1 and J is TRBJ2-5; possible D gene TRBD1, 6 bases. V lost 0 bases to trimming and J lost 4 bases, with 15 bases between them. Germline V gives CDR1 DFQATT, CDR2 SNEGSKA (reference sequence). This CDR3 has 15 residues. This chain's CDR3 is CSARDQGLALETQYF. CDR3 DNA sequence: TGCAGTGCTAGAGATCAGGGGCTGGCTTTAGAGACCCAGTACTTC.

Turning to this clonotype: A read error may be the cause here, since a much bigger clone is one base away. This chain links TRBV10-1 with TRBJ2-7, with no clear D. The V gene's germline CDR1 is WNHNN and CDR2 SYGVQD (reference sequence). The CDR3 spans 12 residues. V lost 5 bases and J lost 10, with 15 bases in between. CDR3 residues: CASSNGPGPQYF. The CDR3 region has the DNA TGCGCCAGCAGTAATGGACCCGGCCCACAGTACTTC.

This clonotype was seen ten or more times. The chain's CDR3 is CASSFRTVLHYGYTF. The CDR3 DNA is TGTGCCAGCAGCTTCCGGACAGTCCTGCACTATGGCTACACCTTC. The chain combines TRBV7-2 with TRBJ1-2, with D perhaps matching TRBD1 (6 bases). CDR3 length equals 15 residues. CDR1 is SGHTA and CDR2 is FQGNSA in the germline V gene. The germline V and J ends were trimmed by 3 bases and 3 bases, with 14 bases remaining between them.

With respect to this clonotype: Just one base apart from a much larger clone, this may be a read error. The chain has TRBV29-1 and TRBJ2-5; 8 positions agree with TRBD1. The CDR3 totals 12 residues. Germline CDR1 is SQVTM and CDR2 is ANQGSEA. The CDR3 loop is CSADRGKEAQYF. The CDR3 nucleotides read TGCAGCGCCGACAGGGGAAAAGAGGCCCAGTACTTC.

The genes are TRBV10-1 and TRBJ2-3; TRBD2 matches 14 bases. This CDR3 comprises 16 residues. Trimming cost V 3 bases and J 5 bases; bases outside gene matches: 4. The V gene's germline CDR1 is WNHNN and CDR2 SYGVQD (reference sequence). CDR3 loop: CASSDGTSGRIDTQYF. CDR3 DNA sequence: TGCGCCAGCAGTGACGGGACTAGCGGGAGAATAGATACGCAGTATTTT.

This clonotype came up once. The CDR3 region is CRRTGRNTIYF. DNA of the CDR3: TGCAGACGGACAGGCAGAAACACCATATATTTT. This chain connects TRBV20-1 to TRBJ1-3, with 7 bases fitting TRBD1. The CDR3 is 11 amino acids. Germline assignment: CDR1 DFQATT and CDR2 SNEGSKA (reference sequence).

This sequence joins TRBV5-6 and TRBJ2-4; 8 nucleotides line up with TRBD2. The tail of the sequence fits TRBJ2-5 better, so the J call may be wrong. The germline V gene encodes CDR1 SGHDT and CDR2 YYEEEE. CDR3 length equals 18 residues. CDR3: CASSSGGTNTPHGETQYF. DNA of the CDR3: TGTGCCAGCAGCTCGGGAGGGACAAACACTCCCCATGGGGAGACCCAGTACTTC.

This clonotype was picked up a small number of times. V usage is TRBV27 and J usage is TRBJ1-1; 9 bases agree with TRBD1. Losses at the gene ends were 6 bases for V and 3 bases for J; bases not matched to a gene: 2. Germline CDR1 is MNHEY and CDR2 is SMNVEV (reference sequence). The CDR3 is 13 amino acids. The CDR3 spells CASSWTGDTEAFF. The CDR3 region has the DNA TGTGCCAGCAGCTGGACAGGGGACACTGAAGCTTTCTTT.

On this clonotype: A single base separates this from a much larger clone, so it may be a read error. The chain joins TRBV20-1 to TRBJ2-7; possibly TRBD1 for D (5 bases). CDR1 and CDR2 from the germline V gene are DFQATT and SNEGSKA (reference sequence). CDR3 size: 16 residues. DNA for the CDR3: TGCAGTGCTAGAGATCCCGGAACAAGGGGAACCTACGAACAGTACTTC. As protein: CSARDPGTRGTYEQYF.

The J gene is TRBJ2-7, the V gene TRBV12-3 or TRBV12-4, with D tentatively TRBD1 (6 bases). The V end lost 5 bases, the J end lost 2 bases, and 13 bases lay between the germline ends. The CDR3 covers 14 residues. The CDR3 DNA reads TGTGCCAGCAGTGCCGGGACACTTCCCTACGAGCAGTACTTC. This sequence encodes CASSAGTLPYEQYF.

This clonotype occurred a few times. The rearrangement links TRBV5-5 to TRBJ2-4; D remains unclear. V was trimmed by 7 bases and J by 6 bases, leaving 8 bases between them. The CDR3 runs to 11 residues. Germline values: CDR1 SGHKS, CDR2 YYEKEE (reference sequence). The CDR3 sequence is CASAMGNIQYF. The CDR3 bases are TGTGCCAGCGCCATGGGAAACATTCAGTACTTC.

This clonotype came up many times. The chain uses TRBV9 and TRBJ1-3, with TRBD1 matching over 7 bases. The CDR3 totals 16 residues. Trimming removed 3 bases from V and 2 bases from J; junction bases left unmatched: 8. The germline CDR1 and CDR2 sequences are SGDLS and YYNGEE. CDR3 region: CASSGGGGQAGNTIYF. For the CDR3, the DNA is TGTGCCAGCAGCGGAGGGGGAGGACAGGCTGGAAACACCATATATTTT.

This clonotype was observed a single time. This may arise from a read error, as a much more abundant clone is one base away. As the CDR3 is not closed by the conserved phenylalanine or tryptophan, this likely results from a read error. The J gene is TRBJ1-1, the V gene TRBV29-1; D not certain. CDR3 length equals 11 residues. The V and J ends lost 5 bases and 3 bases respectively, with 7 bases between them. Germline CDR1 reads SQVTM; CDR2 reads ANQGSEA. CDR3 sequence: CSVQGYTEAFS. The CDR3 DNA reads TGCAGCGTTCAAGGTTACACTGAAGCTTTCTCT.

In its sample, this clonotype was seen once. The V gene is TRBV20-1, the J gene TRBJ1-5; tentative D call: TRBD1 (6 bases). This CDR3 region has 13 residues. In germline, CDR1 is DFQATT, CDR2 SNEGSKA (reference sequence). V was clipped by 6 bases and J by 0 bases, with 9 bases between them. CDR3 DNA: TGCAGTGCGGGGGCGGATAGCAATCAGCCCCAGCATTTT. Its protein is CSAGADSNQPQHF.

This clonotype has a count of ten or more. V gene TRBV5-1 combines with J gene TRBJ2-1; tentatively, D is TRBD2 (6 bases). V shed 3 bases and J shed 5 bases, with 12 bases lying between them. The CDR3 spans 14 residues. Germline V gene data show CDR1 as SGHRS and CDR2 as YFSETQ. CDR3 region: CASSWGVGNNEQFF. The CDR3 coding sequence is TGCGCCAGCAGCTGGGGGGTCGGGAACAATGAGCAGTTCTTC.

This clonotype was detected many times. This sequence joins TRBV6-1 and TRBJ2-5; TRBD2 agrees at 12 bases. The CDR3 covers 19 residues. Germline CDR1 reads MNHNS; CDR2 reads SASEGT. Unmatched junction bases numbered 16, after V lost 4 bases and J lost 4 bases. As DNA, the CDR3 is TGTGCCAGCAGTGGGACAGGGGAAACTAGCGGGAGGTTTAGAGAGACCCAGTACTTC. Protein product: CASSGTGETSGRFRETQYF.

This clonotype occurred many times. The chain's CDR3 is CASSPGQTYNEQFF. In DNA form, the CDR3 reads TGTGCCAGCAGTCCCGGACAGACTTACAATGAGCAGTTCTTC. The chain uses TRBV28 and TRBJ2-1; weak D call: TRBD1 (6 bases). V gave up 5 bases and J gave up 4 bases, with 12 bases separating them. The CDR3 runs 14 residues. Per the germline V gene, CDR1 is MDHEN and CDR2 is SYDVKM. Supplemented by reference TRBV28 and TRBJ2-1, the full variable domain reads DVKVTQSSRYLVKRTGEKVFLECVQDMDHENMFWYRQDPGLGLRLIYFSYDVKMKEKGDIPEGYSVSREKKERFSLILESASTNQTSMYLCASSPGQTYNEQFFGPGTRLTVL.